The rows below give T cell receptor beta chains drawn from one sample of a study of T cell changes during pregnancy in multiple sclerosis. The protocol was immunoSEQ multiplex PCR, while the TCRdb copy is restricted to in-frame clones and leaves out a portion. The sample lists 55,000 to 80,000 clones, 85% to 95% occurring once. The sequences come from CD8+ T cells from peripheral blood mononuclear cells, collected in the second trimester of pregnancy. Receptor source: a female donor with multiple sclerosis, enrolled in a pregnancy study. Each CDR3 is given with its conserved first and last residue.

v_call cdr3_aa
TRBV19 CASSIFIQGTQPQHF
TRBV13 CASSSTGQPSYEQYF
TRBV7-8 CASSPLLGTDFTYEQYF
TRBV9 CASNEGQGIDTQYF
TRBV27 CASSTVGTEAFF
TRBV9 CASSVGDLPTEAFF
TRBV4-2 CASSQEREGSYEQYF
TRBV28 CASTGTGIFNEKLFF
TRBV7-9 CASSLALAGGPYGIQYF
TRBV7-2 CASSWPLTGGIGDTQYF
TRBV28 CASSLREALNEKLFF
TRBV18 CASSPSTGGNEQYF
TRBV27 CASSLSGGYEQYF
TRBV29-1 CSVVGQAPPYGYTF
TRBV19 CASSIVLNTEAFF
TRBV19 CASSHRLGYGYTF
TRBV19 CASSAGLATYSYNEQFF
TRBV5-6 CASSFGTPGYEQYF
TRBV27 CASSLRDSSYNEQFF
TRBV30 CAWNEGTTYEQYF
TRBV9 CASSVAGTGRDGYTF
TRBV29-1 CSVEGRETYNEQFF
TRBV4-1 CASSQESWTIQETQYF
TRBV28 CASSFPAGTGASGNTIYF
TRBV18 CASSPFPENTEAFF
TRBV7-9 CASSLSEGQGAGELFF
TRBV19 CASSIGRPGQGAKWNYEQYF
TRBV14 CASSQTGGLYGYTF
TRBV6-6 CASRGQGWSNQPQHF
TRBV6-5 CASSWGGSSYEQYF
TRBV21-1 CASSPTCGGADTDTQYF
TRBV4-3 CASSQDHGSFSYEQYF
TRBV4-3 CASSQDRGHYNEQFF
TRBV4-1 CASSQEGLAGTSYEQYF
TRBV19 CASSISGTLTYEQYF
TRBV30 CACLQENTGELFF
TRBV5-6 CASSYSGLREQFF
TRBV5-6 CASSGGVMNTEAFF
TRBV2 CASPGGAYNEQFF
TRBV7-8 CASSLTSSFYEQYF
TRBV13 CASSPRTSGGVGTDTQYF
TRBV27 CASSLLGANNEQFF
TRBV10-1 CASSEPGGCTGELFF
TRBV5-5 CASSSGLAGPYNEQFF
TRBV5-6 CASSFRGRTDTQYF
TRBV28 CASSFRGTGRTGELFF
TRBV27 CASSLHRVEDEKLFF
TRBV12-5 CASGLGQGMSTEAFF
TRBV5-6 CASSPGFGGGDEQFF
TRBV19 CASSMDSRGTEAFF
TRBV6-6 CANSSKTGNYGYTF
TRBV10-3 CAISDAGQDSIYGYTF
TRBV28 CASSLQAGKYYEQYF